Listed below are T cell receptor beta chains from one sample, sequenced in a study of cytomegalovirus exposure and HLA in healthy donors. The table came from immunoSEQ multiplex PCR; TCRdb's copy has only in-frame clones and leaves some out. Of around 55,000 clones in the sample, approximately 78% are singletons; the top ten hold approximately 1.3%. Sequencing used PBMCs. These receptors came from a female donor in good health and CMV-seronegative. Each CDR3 is given with its conserved first and last residue. Each record gives: D gene, J gene, V gene, clone size, CDR3 DNA, CDR3 protein. The D gene is left open where the match is weak. Size is stated for part of the rows, as once, few or many counts, or as a class when the clone is expanded.

D gene: TRBD1
J gene: TRBJ1-2
V gene: TRBV7-2
clone size: once
CDR3 DNA: TGTGCCAGCAGCTTAGAGACAGGGCGGAACTATGGCTACACCTTC
CDR3 protein: CASSLETGRNYGYTF

D gene: -
J gene: TRBJ2-7
V gene: TRBV7-6
clone size: -
CDR3 DNA: TGTGCCAGCAGCGCCTGGGTAGGGGTCCCCTACGAGCAGTACTTC
CDR3 protein: CASSAWVGVPYEQYF

D gene: TRBD1
J gene: TRBJ1-3
V gene: TRBV18
clone size: -
CDR3 DNA: TGTGCCAGCTCAAGACAGGGGGAAGCAGGAAACACCATATATTTT
CDR3 protein: CASSRQGEAGNTIYF

D gene: TRBD1
J gene: TRBJ2-2
V gene: TRBV4-1
clone size: few
CDR3 DNA: TGCGCCAGCAGCCAACTCGGGACAGGGCTCACCGGGGAGCTGTTTTTT
CDR3 protein: CASSQLGTGLTGELFF

D gene: TRBD1
J gene: TRBJ2-7
V gene: TRBV5-1
clone size: -
CDR3 DNA: TGCGCCAGCAGCCCAACAGGGGACCATTGGTACGAGCAGTACTTC
CDR3 protein: CASSPTGDHWYEQYF

D gene: -
J gene: TRBJ2-1
V gene: TRBV7-2
clone size: once
CDR3 DNA: TGTGCCAGCAGCCCTGTGGTGCAGGCCTACAATGAGCAGTTCTTC
CDR3 protein: CASSPVVQAYNEQFF

D gene: -
J gene: TRBJ1-4
V gene: TRBV4-3
clone size: -
CDR3 DNA: TGCGCCAGCAGCCAAGAGCCCCCTCGGGTATCTAATGAAAAACTGTTTTTT
CDR3 protein: CASSQEPPRVSNEKLFF

D gene: -
J gene: TRBJ1-1
V gene: TRBV6-5
clone size: -
CDR3 DNA: TGTGCCAGCAGCCCCCCACCCGGCACTGAAGCTTTCTTT
CDR3 protein: CASSPPPGTEAFF

D gene: -
J gene: TRBJ2-5
V gene: TRBV25-1
clone size: -
CDR3 DNA: TGTGCCAGCAGTGAATCCAGTCCGGGCACTAGGGAGACCCAGTACTTC
CDR3 protein: CASSESSPGTRETQYF

D gene: -
J gene: TRBJ1-1
V gene: TRBV7-3
clone size: once
CDR3 DNA: TGTGCCAGCAGCTTAGAGAGGGTGGGGAACACTGAAGCTTTCTTT
CDR3 protein: CASSLERVGNTEAFF

D gene: TRBD1
J gene: TRBJ2-7
V gene: TRBV9
clone size: -
CDR3 DNA: TGTGCCAGCAGCGTAGGAGGGGACAGCTCCTACGAGCAGTACTTC
CDR3 protein: CASSVGGDSSYEQYF

D gene: TRBD1
J gene: TRBJ1-2
V gene: TRBV18
clone size: -
CDR3 DNA: TGTGCCAGCTCACCCCAGACAGGGAACTATGGCTACACCTTC
CDR3 protein: CASSPQTGNYGYTF

D gene: -
J gene: TRBJ2-5
V gene: TRBV6-5
clone size: once
CDR3 DNA: TGTGCCAGCAATAGGGGGGGAAACCAAGAGACCCAGTACTTC
CDR3 protein: CASNRGGNQETQYF

D gene: -
J gene: TRBJ2-1
V gene: TRBV9
clone size: -
CDR3 DNA: TGTGCCAGCAGCGTTCGCTCAGGGGTGTACAATGAGCAGTTCTTC
CDR3 protein: CASSVRSGVYNEQFF

D gene: -
J gene: TRBJ2-2
V gene: TRBV7-3
clone size: -
CDR3 DNA: TGTGCCAGCAGCTTAACGTCAGGGTCGAACACCGGGGAGCTGTTTTTT
CDR3 protein: CASSLTSGSNTGELFF

D gene: -
J gene: TRBJ1-5
V gene: TRBV27
clone size: few
CDR3 DNA: TGTGCCAGCAGTCCTACAGGGATGGATCAGCCCCAGCATTTT
CDR3 protein: CASSPTGMDQPQHF

D gene: -
J gene: TRBJ1-5
V gene: TRBV27
clone size: -
CDR3 DNA: TGTGCCAGCAGTCCGCAGGGACAGCCCCAGCATTTT
CDR3 protein: CASSPQGQPQHF

D gene: TRBD1
J gene: TRBJ2-1
V gene: TRBV6-1
clone size: once
CDR3 DNA: TGTGCCAGCAGGGGGGCAGGGGGCGGCGAGCAGTTCTTC
CDR3 protein: CASRGAGGGEQFF

D gene: -
J gene: TRBJ2-7
V gene: TRBV9
clone size: -
CDR3 DNA: TGTGCCAGCAGCTTCAGGGCCCTAGACTACGAGCAGTACTTC
CDR3 protein: CASSFRALDYEQYF

D gene: -
J gene: TRBJ1-1
V gene: TRBV7-2
clone size: -
CDR3 DNA: TGTGCCAGCAGCTTAGGAGGGGGAGACACTGAAGCTTTCTTT
CDR3 protein: CASSLGGGDTEAFF

D gene: TRBD1
J gene: TRBJ1-5
V gene: TRBV28
clone size: -
CDR3 DNA: TGTGCCAGCAGCGGGACAGCTCCCAATCAGCCCCAGCATTTT
CDR3 protein: CASSGTAPNQPQHF

D gene: -
J gene: TRBJ1-1
V gene: TRBV4-2
clone size: -
CDR3 DNA: TGTGCCAGCAGCCACGGTCTGGAGGGAGGGCAAATTGAAGCTTTCTTT
CDR3 protein: CASSHGLEGGQIEAFF

D gene: -
J gene: TRBJ1-3
V gene: TRBV30
clone size: -
CDR3 DNA: TGTGCCTGGAGCGAATGGGGGGGGACTGCTGGAAACACCATATATTTT
CDR3 protein: CAWSEWGGTAGNTIYF

D gene: TRBD1
J gene: TRBJ2-5
V gene: TRBV5-1
clone size: -
CDR3 DNA: TGCGCCAGCAGCTCGGGACAGGGGATACAAGAGACCCAGTACTTC
CDR3 protein: CASSSGQGIQETQYF

D gene: -
J gene: TRBJ1-6
V gene: TRBV19
clone size: few
CDR3 DNA: TGTGCCAGTAGTATAGCCCGAGGAGGGAGCAGGTCACCCCTCCACTTT
CDR3 protein: CASSIARGGSRSPLHF

D gene: -
J gene: TRBJ1-1
V gene: TRBV5-1
clone size: few
CDR3 DNA: TGCGCCAGCAGCTTATTGGTCAGAGGCACTGAAGCTTTCTTT
CDR3 protein: CASSLLVRGTEAFF

D gene: TRBD2
J gene: TRBJ2-2
V gene: TRBV5-1
clone size: -
CDR3 DNA: TGCGCCAGCAGGACTACTAGCGGGGGATGGGTCGGGGAGCTGTTTTTT
CDR3 protein: CASRTTSGGWVGELFF

D gene: TRBD1
J gene: TRBJ2-2
V gene: TRBV7-3
clone size: -
CDR3 DNA: TGTGCCAGCAGCTTAAAGGCAGGGGGCTATACCGGGGAGCTGTTTTTT
CDR3 protein: CASSLKAGGYTGELFF

D gene: -
J gene: TRBJ2-3
V gene: TRBV10-3
clone size: -
CDR3 DNA: TGTGCCATCAGTGAGTCTCAAGGGGCTCCACATACGCAGTATTTT
CDR3 protein: CAISESQGAPHTQYF

D gene: -
J gene: TRBJ2-7
V gene: TRBV27
clone size: -
CDR3 DNA: TGTGCCAGCAGTTTAATCGGGGGGCGCTCCTACGAGCAGTACTTC
CDR3 protein: CASSLIGGRSYEQYF

D gene: TRBD1
J gene: TRBJ2-2
V gene: TRBV4-2
clone size: -
CDR3 DNA: TGTGCCAGCAGCGAGGGACAGGGGGACACCGGGGAGCTGTTTTTT
CDR3 protein: CASSEGQGDTGELFF

D gene: TRBD2
J gene: TRBJ2-1
V gene: TRBV19
clone size: -
CDR3 DNA: TGTGCCAGTAGTCCCGGGGAGGGGCGAATGCAGTTCTTC
CDR3 protein: CASSPGEGRMQFF

D gene: -
J gene: TRBJ2-7
V gene: TRBV6-5
clone size: -
CDR3 DNA: TGTGCCAGCACCAGGGGGGATACTGGGGAGCAGTACTTC
CDR3 protein: CASTRGDTGEQYF

D gene: TRBD2
J gene: TRBJ2-5
V gene: TRBV29-1
clone size: once
CDR3 DNA: TGCAGCGTCCCCGGACTAGCCGGGGAGACCCAGTACTTC
CDR3 protein: CSVPGLAGETQYF

D gene: TRBD1
J gene: TRBJ1-3
V gene: TRBV4-1
clone size: -
CDR3 DNA: TGCGCCAGCAGCCAAGAGAGGTGGGACAGGGTCTTCTCTGGAAACACCATATATTTT
CDR3 protein: CASSQERWDRVFSGNTIYF

D gene: TRBD1
J gene: TRBJ1-3
V gene: TRBV7-2
clone size: -
CDR3 DNA: TGTGCCAGCAGCCTGGGACAGCGGGTGAACTCTGGAAACACCATATATTTT
CDR3 protein: CASSLGQRVNSGNTIYF

D gene: TRBD2
J gene: TRBJ2-3
V gene: TRBV29-1
clone size: once
CDR3 DNA: TGCAGCGTTCGTCCAGGTGGCGGGGGGCTCACAGATACGCAGTATTTT
CDR3 protein: CSVRPGGGGLTDTQYF

D gene: TRBD1
J gene: TRBJ1-5
V gene: TRBV5-8
clone size: -
CDR3 DNA: TGTGCCAGCAGCTTTACCGGACAGGGTAGCAATCAGCCCCAGCATTTT
CDR3 protein: CASSFTGQGSNQPQHF

D gene: -
J gene: TRBJ2-2
V gene: TRBV7-9
clone size: once
CDR3 DNA: TGTGCCAGCAGCTTAAACGCTAGGAGGACCGGGGAGCTGTTTTTT
CDR3 protein: CASSLNARRTGELFF

D gene: -
J gene: TRBJ1-2
V gene: TRBV4-1
clone size: few
CDR3 DNA: TGCGCCAGCAGCTCCGGACAATTTCACACCTTC
CDR3 protein: CASSSGQFHTF

D gene: TRBD1
J gene: TRBJ1-2
V gene: TRBV5-1
clone size: once
CDR3 DNA: TGCGCCAGCAGCGCCAACAGGGGCGAGGGAGGCTACACCTTC
CDR3 protein: CASSANRGEGGYTF

D gene: TRBD2
J gene: TRBJ2-3
V gene: TRBV9
clone size: -
CDR3 DNA: TGTGCCAGCAGCGTATTAGGCGGGGGGGACACAGATACGCAGTATTTT
CDR3 protein: CASSVLGGGDTDTQYF

D gene: TRBD1
J gene: TRBJ1-2
V gene: TRBV30
clone size: -
CDR3 DNA: TGTGCCTGGAGTACAGGGGGCGAGAACTATGGCTACACCTTC
CDR3 protein: CAWSTGGENYGYTF

D gene: -
J gene: TRBJ1-3
V gene: TRBV7-6
clone size: -
CDR3 DNA: TGTGCCAGCAGCCCTGAAGGGGTTCGGGGAAACACCATATATTTT
CDR3 protein: CASSPEGVRGNTIYF

D gene: TRBD1
J gene: TRBJ1-2
V gene: TRBV28
clone size: -
CDR3 DNA: TGTGCCAGCAGTACTCCGGGACAGGGTATTCGCTACACCTTC
CDR3 protein: CASSTPGQGIRYTF

D gene: -
J gene: TRBJ1-2
V gene: TRBV5-1
clone size: few
CDR3 DNA: TGCGCCAGCAGCTTGGAGGTTGACAGGCCTATTGGCTACACCTTC
CDR3 protein: CASSLEVDRPIGYTF

D gene: TRBD1
J gene: TRBJ2-5
V gene: TRBV5-6
clone size: -
CDR3 DNA: TGTGCCAGTTACCGGGACAGGGGGCTTAGGCGGCAAGAGACCCAGTACTTC
CDR3 protein: CASYRDRGLRRQETQYF

D gene: -
J gene: TRBJ2-7
V gene: TRBV30
clone size: -
CDR3 DNA: TGTGCCTGGAGTGTCCCGGGACACGGGTTCTACGAGCAGTACTTC
CDR3 protein: CAWSVPGHGFYEQYF

D gene: TRBD1
J gene: TRBJ2-7
V gene: TRBV4-1
clone size: -
CDR3 DNA: TGCGCCAGCAGCCAGAGGGACAGCCCTTACGAGCAGTACTTC
CDR3 protein: CASSQRDSPYEQYF

D gene: -
J gene: TRBJ1-1
V gene: TRBV4-2
clone size: -
CDR3 DNA: TGTGCCAGCAGCCAGTCCGTGAACACTGAAGCTTTCTTT
CDR3 protein: CASSQSVNTEAFF

D gene: -
J gene: TRBJ1-1
V gene: TRBV4-1
clone size: -
CDR3 DNA: TGCGCCAGCAGCCAAGATAACAGGAACACTGAAGCTTTCTTT
CDR3 protein: CASSQDNRNTEAFF

D gene: -
J gene: TRBJ1-2
V gene: TRBV19
clone size: -
CDR3 DNA: TGTGCCAGTAGCCGGGGGGCAAATTATGGCTACACCTTC
CDR3 protein: CASSRGANYGYTF

D gene: -
J gene: TRBJ2-6
V gene: TRBV6-4
clone size: -
CDR3 DNA: TGTGCCAGCAGTACAAGTGGGGCCAACGTCCTGACTTTC
CDR3 protein: CASSTSGANVLTF

D gene: -
J gene: TRBJ1-3
V gene: TRBV5-1
clone size: -
CDR3 DNA: TGCGCCAGCAGCCCTATAGGGGAATCTGGAAACACCATATATTTT
CDR3 protein: CASSPIGESGNTIYF

D gene: TRBD2
J gene: TRBJ2-7
V gene: TRBV9
clone size: -
CDR3 DNA: TGTGCCAGCAGCCCCCCCGCGGGGGGGTGGGGCTACGAGCAGTACTTC
CDR3 protein: CASSPPAGGWGYEQYF

D gene: -
J gene: TRBJ1-2
V gene: TRBV19
clone size: -
CDR3 DNA: TGTGCCAGTAGGTCAGAAGGGGTCCGTGTCGGCTACACCTTC
CDR3 protein: CASRSEGVRVGYTF

D gene: TRBD1
J gene: TRBJ2-7
V gene: TRBV6-5
clone size: -
CDR3 DNA: TGTGCCAGCAGTAGGGGGACAGGGGCGGTCGAGCAGTACTTC
CDR3 protein: CASSRGTGAVEQYF

D gene: -
J gene: TRBJ2-7
V gene: TRBV6-1
clone size: -
CDR3 DNA: TGTGCCAGCAGTGTGAAGGACTTCGAGCAGTACTTC
CDR3 protein: CASSVKDFEQYF

D gene: TRBD1
J gene: TRBJ2-5
V gene: TRBV5-1
clone size: -
CDR3 DNA: TGCGCCAGCAGCTTGATGGCAGGGGGTTTCCAAGAGACCCAGTACTTC
CDR3 protein: CASSLMAGGFQETQYF

D gene: TRBD1
J gene: TRBJ1-1
V gene: TRBV7-3
clone size: once
CDR3 DNA: TGTGCCAGCAGCTTTACAGGGGAGGACACTGAAGCTTTCTTT
CDR3 protein: CASSFTGEDTEAFF